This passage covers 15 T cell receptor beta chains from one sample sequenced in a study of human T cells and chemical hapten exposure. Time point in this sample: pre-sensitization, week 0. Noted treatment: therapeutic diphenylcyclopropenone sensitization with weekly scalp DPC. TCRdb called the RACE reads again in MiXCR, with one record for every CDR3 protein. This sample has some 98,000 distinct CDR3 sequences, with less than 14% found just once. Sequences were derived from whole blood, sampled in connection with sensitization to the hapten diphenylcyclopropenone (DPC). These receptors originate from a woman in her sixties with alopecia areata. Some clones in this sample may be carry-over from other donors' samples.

CDR3 DNA: TGTGCCAGCAGTTTATCGGCCCCAGGGGTAAGGCAGTACTTC. Translating it yields CASSLSAPGVRQYF. The chain is built from TRBV27 and TRBJ2-7; tentative D call: TRBD1 (6 bases). The CDR3 runs 14 residues. The germline gives CDR1 MNHEY, CDR2 SMNVEV (reference sequence). The V end lost 0 bases, the J end lost 9 bases, and 15 bases lay between the germline ends.

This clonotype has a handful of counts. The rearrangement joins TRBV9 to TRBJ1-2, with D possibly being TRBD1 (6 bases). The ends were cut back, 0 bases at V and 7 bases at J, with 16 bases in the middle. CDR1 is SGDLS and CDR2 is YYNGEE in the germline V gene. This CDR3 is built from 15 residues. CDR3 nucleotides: TGTGCCAGCAGCGTAGTAGGTGGGGGCTGGTTTGGCTACACCTTC. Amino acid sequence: CASSVVGGGWFGYTF.

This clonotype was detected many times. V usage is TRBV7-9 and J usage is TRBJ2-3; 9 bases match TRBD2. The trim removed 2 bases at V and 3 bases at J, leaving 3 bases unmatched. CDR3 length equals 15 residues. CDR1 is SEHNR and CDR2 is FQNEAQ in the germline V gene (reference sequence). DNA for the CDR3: TGTGCCAGCAGCTTACGGCGGGGGGGGACAGATACGCAGTATTTT. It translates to CASSLRRGGTDTQYF.

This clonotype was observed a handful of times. The CDR3 spells CASSLSQGTNTEAFF. In DNA, the CDR3 is TGTGCCAGCAGTCTCTCACAGGGGACTAACACTGAAGCTTTCTTT. The V and J genes are TRBV6-2 or TRBV6-3 and TRBJ1-1, with 7 bases matching TRBD1. V shed 5 bases and J 2 bases; nucleotides not matched to a gene: 8. CDR1 and CDR2 from the germline V gene are MNHEY and SVGEGT. The CDR3 contains 15 residues.

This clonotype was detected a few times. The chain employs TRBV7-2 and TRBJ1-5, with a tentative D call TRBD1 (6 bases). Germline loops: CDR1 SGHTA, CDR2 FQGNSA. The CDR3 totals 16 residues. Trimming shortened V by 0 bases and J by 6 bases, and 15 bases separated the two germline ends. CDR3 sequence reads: CASSLAGWGAAQPQHF. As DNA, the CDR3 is TGTGCCAGCAGCTTAGCGGGGTGGGGGGCCGCTCAGCCCCAGCATTTT.

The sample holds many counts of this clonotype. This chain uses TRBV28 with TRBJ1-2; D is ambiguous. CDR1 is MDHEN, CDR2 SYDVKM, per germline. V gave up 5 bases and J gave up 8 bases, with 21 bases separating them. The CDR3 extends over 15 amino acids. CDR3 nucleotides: TGTGCCAGCAGTCCACCGGCCCATTGGCTCAAGGGCTACACCTTC. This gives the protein CASSPPAHWLKGYTF.

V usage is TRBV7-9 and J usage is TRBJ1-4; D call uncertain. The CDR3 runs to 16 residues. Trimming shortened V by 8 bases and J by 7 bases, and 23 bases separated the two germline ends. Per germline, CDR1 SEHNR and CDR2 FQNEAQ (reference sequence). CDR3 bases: TGTGCCAGCGTACTTTCCGTCGGGGAGTCCGGTGAAAAACTGTTTTTT. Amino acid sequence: CASVLSVGESGEKLFF.

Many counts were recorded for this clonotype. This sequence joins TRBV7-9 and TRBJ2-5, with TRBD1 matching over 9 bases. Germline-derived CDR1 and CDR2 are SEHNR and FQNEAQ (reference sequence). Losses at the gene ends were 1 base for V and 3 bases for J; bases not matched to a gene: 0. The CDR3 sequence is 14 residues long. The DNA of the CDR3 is TGTGCCAGCAGCTTAGGGACAGGGGAAGAGACCCAGTACTTC. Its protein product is CASSLGTGEETQYF.

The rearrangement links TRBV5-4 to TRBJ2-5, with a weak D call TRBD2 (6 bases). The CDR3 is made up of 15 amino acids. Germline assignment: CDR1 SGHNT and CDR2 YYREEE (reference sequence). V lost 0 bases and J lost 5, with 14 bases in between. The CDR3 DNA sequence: TGTGCCAGCAGCTTGGCCTTACCGGGGGTGGAGACCCAGTACTTC. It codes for CASSLALPGVETQYF.

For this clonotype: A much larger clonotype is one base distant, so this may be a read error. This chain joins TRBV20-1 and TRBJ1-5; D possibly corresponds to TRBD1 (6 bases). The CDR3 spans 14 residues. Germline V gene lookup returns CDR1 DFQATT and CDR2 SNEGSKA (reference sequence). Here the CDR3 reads CCASPRKGGEPQHF. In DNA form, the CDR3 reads TGCTGTGCTAGCCCTCGTAAAGGGGGGGAGCCCCAGCATTTT.

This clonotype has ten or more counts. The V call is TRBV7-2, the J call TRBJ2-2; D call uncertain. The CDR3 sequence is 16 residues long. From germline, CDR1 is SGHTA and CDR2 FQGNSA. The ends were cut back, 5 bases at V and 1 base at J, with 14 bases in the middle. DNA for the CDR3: TGTGCCAGCAGCCCCCGGCCCGTGGGGAACACCGGGGAGCTGTTTTTT. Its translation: CASSPRPVGNTGELFF.

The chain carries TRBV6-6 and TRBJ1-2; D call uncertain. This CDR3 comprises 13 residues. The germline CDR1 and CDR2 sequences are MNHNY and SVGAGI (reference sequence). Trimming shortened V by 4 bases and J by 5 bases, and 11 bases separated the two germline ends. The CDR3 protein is CASSSVSAYGYTF. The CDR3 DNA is TGTGCCAGCAGTTCCGTATCCGCTTATGGCTACACCTTC.

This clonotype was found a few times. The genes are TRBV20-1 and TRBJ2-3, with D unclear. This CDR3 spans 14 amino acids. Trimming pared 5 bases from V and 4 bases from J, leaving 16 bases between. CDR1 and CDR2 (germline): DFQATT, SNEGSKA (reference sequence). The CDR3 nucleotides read TGCAGTGCTTCGGTGACTGGGAAACCAGATACGCAGTATTTT. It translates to CSASVTGKPDTQYF.

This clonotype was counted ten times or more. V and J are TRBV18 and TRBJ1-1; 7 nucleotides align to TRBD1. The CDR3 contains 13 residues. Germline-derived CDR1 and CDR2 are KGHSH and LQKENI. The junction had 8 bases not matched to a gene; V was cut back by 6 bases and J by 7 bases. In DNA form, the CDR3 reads TGTGCCAGCTCCACCGACAACAGGGGTGAAGCTTTCTTT. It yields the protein CASSTDNRGEAFF.

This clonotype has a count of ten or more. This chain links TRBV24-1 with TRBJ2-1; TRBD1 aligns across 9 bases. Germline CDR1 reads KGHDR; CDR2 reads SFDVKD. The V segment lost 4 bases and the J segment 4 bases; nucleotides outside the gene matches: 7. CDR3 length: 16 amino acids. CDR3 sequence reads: CATSDTGTGSYNEQFF. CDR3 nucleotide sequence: TGTGCCACCAGTGACACTGGGACAGGGTCTTACAATGAGCAGTTCTTC.